These T cell receptor beta chains were read from a single sample in a study of blood T cells in healthy people across ages. One entry per CDR3 protein, called by TCRdb with MiXCR from the 5' RACE reads. The repertoire includes hundreds of thousands of distinct CDR3 sequences, approximately 29% of them detected once, and roughly 15% sits in the top ten. The sequenced sample was blood. Source of these receptors: an elderly woman in good health. CDR3s include the opening cysteine and the closing phenylalanine or tryptophan. A D gene is named only where the DNA matches it firmly. Only part of the rows carry a size: once, few, many, or a class if the clone is expanded.

-,TRBV15,few,TRBJ1-1,TGTGCCACCAGCAGAGATCGGGCAGGAATGAACACTGAAGCTTTCTTT,CATSRDRAGMNTEAFF
TRBD1,TRBV12-3/TRBV12-4,many,TRBJ2-3,TGTGCCAGCATGGATTCGGGACAGGGCACAGATACGCAGTATTTT,CASMDSGQGTDTQYF
-,TRBV7-2,-,TRBJ2-7,TGTGCCAGCAGCTTGAGGGACAAAACCTACGAGCAGTACTTC,CASSLRDKTYEQYF
-,TRBV6-5,-,TRBJ1-1,TGTGCCAGCAGTTCTCCCTCGAGGGTGGCGCGCATGAACACTGAAGTTTTCTTT,CASSSPSRVARMNTEVFF
-,TRBV5-1,-,TRBJ2-6,TGCGCCAGCAGCTTGGACGCAATGGGTTCTGGGGCCAACGTCCTGACTTTC,CASSLDAMGSGANVLTF
-,TRBV20-1,-,TRBJ1-6,TGCAGTGCTTGGGACGGTACCAGCTCACCCCTCCACTTT,CSAWDGTSSPLHF
TRBD1,TRBV27,-,TRBJ1-1,TGTGCCAGCAGATTATCAGGACAGGGGCTGATGAACACTGAAGCTTTCTTT,CASRLSGQGLMNTEAFF
-,TRBV5-1,few,TRBJ2-2,TGCGCCAGCAGCCTTCAGGGGAGCACCGGGGAGCTGTTTTTT,CASSLQGSTGELFF
-,TRBV6-5,many,TRBJ1-2,TGTGCCAGCAGTCGGGACACCCAAAATATCGGCTACACCTTC,CASSRDTQNIGYTF
-,TRBV30,many,TRBJ2-7,TGTGCCTGGAGTGTAGAGGGGCCTCGCGAGCAGTACTTC,CAWSVEGPREQYF
TRBD1,TRBV6-5,many,TRBJ1-1,TGTGCCAGCAGTTACCTCGGACAGGCTGCTGAAGCTTTCTTT,CASSYLGQAAEAFF
TRBD2,TRBV7-9,many,TRBJ2-5,TGTGCCAGCAGCTCCGGAACTAGCGCGAAAGAGACCCAGTACTTC,CASSSGTSAKETQYF
-,TRBV7-3,many,TRBJ2-2,TGTGCCAGCAGCCCTGGGACCGGGGAGCTGTTTTTT,CASSPGTGELFF
TRBD1,TRBV12-5,many,TRBJ2-7,TGTGCTAGTGCCCGGACAGGGAACTCCTACGAGCAGTACTTC,CASARTGNSYEQYF
-,TRBV25-1,-,TRBJ1-4,TGTGCCAGCAGTGAGGGGAAGGGGACATTTGGGGAAAAACGGTTTTTT,CASSEGKGTFGEKRFF
-,TRBV7-9,-,TRBJ1-3,TGTGCCAGCAGCCCCACGGCAGGGGCCGGAAACACCATATATTTT,CASSPTAGAGNTIYF
-,TRBV12-3/TRBV12-4,-,TRBJ1-1,TGTGCCAGCAGTTTTGGGGGGCGGAACGCTGAAGCTTTCTTT,CASSFGGRNAEAFF
-,TRBV7-8,-,TRBJ2-5,TGTGCCAGCAGCCTCAAACCCGGGGAGACCCAGTACTTC,CASSLKPGETQYF
TRBD2,TRBV12-5,many,TRBJ2-1,TGTGCTAGTGCCACCGGGACTACGTACAATGAGCAGTTCTTC,CASATGTTYNEQFF
TRBD1,TRBV29-1,many,TRBJ1-1,TGCAGCGTTTGGTCAGGGGGGAACACTGAAGCTTTCTTT,CSVWSGGNTEAFF
TRBD1,TRBV7-6,-,TRBJ1-1,TGTGCCAGCAGCGAGGGACAGACCACTGAAGCTTTCTTT,CASSEGQTTEAFF
-,TRBV28,-,TRBJ2-3,TGTGCCGGCCTAAGGCCGGGGAAACTCACAGATACGCAGTATTTT,CAGLRPGKLTDTQYF
-,TRBV9,few,TRBJ1-1,TGTGCCAGCAGCGCCGACTCAGCGAACACTGAAGCTTTCTTT,CASSADSANTEAFF
-,TRBV6-2/TRBV6-3,many,TRBJ2-3,TGTGCCAGCAGTTACGGTGGCGCCCCTAGCACAGATACGCAGTATTTT,CASSYGGAPSTDTQYF
-,TRBV29-1,many,TRBJ1-2,TGCAGCGTTGAAATAACGCCTTTGGAGGGCTACACCTTC,CSVEITPLEGYTF
-,TRBV7-2,-,TRBJ1-1,TGTGCCAGCAGCTTGGGGGAAATGAACACTGAAGCTTTCTTT,CASSLGEMNTEAFF
-,TRBV7-2,many,TRBJ2-3,TGTGCCAGCAGCTACCGGGACTGGATGTATTTT,CASSYRDWMYF
-,TRBV7-9,-,TRBJ2-5,TGTGCCAGCTCACCACCGACGGAGGCCCAGTACTTC,CASSPPTEAQYF
-,TRBV6-1,many,TRBJ2-7,TGTGCCAGCAGTGAAGTTCAGGGTTTGTCCTACGAGCAGTACTTC,CASSEVQGLSYEQYF
TRBD1,TRBV29-1,many,TRBJ2-5,TGCAGCGTGGGGAACAGGGGGCACGAGACCCAGTACTTC,CSVGNRGHETQYF
TRBD2,TRBV19,-,TRBJ2-3,TGTGCCAGTAGTACATCTAGCGGGGGGGCCGAAAGCACAGATACGCAGTATTTT,CASSTSSGGAESTDTQYF
TRBD2,TRBV7-2,-,TRBJ2-1,TGTGCCAGCAGCTTAGCGCCGGGAAGCGGGGGCTCCTACAATGAGCAGTTCTTC,CASSLAPGSGGSYNEQFF
-,TRBV5-4,many,TRBJ1-6,TGTGCCAGCAGCTTGAACCGGCAGGCGAGCTCCTATAATTCACCCCTCCACTTT,CASSLNRQASSYNSPLHF
-,TRBV20-1,few,TRBJ2-5,TGCAGTGCTGGCAGGGACTCTTGGTACCAAGAGACCCAGTACTTC,CSAGRDSWYQETQYF
-,TRBV6-5,many,TRBJ2-3,TGTGCCAGCAGACAGGGAGTGGGCACAGATACGCAGTATTTT,CASRQGVGTDTQYF
-,TRBV29-1,-,TRBJ1-5,TGCAGCGGCCACCGGGCCCCAAATAGCAATCAGCCCCAGCGTTTT,CSGHRAPNSNQPQRF
TRBD1,TRBV6-2/TRBV6-3,few,TRBJ1-2,TGTGCCAGCAGGCCGGACAGGAGCGGCTACACCTTC,CASRPDRSGYTF
-,TRBV7-2,-,TRBJ2-5,TGTGCCAGCAGCTTATTATTCGCGGGGTCCCAAGAGACCCAGTACTTC,CASSLLFAGSQETQYF
TRBD1,TRBV7-9,-,TRBJ2-3,TGTGCCAGCAGCTTAGCGGGCCACTCGGGACAGGCCTCCACAGATACGCAGTATTTT,CASSLAGHSGQASTDTQYF
TRBD1,TRBV29-1,once,TRBJ2-4,TGCAGCGTTGGCGGGACAGGGGGCTATGAGCAGTACTTC,CSVGGTGGYEQYF
-,TRBV6-5,few,TRBJ1-1,TGTGCCAGCAGCCCCGTTCGCCGGGGAGGAACTGAAGCTTTCTTT,CASSPVRRGGTEAFF
TRBD2,TRBV7-2,few,TRBJ2-1,TGTGCCAGCAGCCCTACTAGCGGTTCCTACAATGAGCAGTTCTTC,CASSPTSGSYNEQFF
-,TRBV10-3,many,TRBJ2-7,TGTGCCATCAGCACAGGGGGGGCGTACGAGCAGTACTTC,CAISTGGAYEQYF
TRBD1,TRBV20-1,many,TRBJ2-5,TGCAGTGCTATAGGGGACAGGGCGTATGAGACCCAGTACTTC,CSAIGDRAYETQYF
TRBD2,TRBV6-6,many,TRBJ2-3,TGTGCCAGCAAGCGGGGGGAAGGAGGAGATACGCAGTATTTT,CASKRGEGGDTQYF
-,TRBV24-1,few,TRBJ1-1,TGTGCCACCAGTGAAGGACCCAACACTGAAGCTTTCTTT,CATSEGPNTEAFF
-,TRBV15,-,TRBJ2-1,TGTGCCACCAGCAGAGATATACCCGAGGACGGCAATGAGCAGTTCTTC,CATSRDIPEDGNEQFF
-,TRBV6-6,many,TRBJ2-3,TGTGCCAGCAGGTCCGGGCCGAACCCAGATACGCAGTATTTT,CASRSGPNPDTQYF
TRBD1,TRBV19,-,TRBJ1-1,TGTGCCAGTAGCAGGGGGGACGTTGGCACTGAAGCTTTCTTT,CASSRGDVGTEAFF
-,TRBV6-1,-,TRBJ2-1,TGTGCCAGCAGGGAGCCCCCGTGGAATGAGCAGTTCTTC,CASREPPWNEQFF
TRBD1,TRBV5-1,-,TRBJ2-7,TGCGCCAGCAGCGCCCCGGGACAGGGGGGGGGAAATGAGCAGTACTTC,CASSAPGQGGGNEQYF
-,TRBV24-1,many,TRBJ2-6,TGTGCCACCAGTGATAGAGGACACCCCTCTGGGGCCAACGTCCTGACTTTC,CATSDRGHPSGANVLTF
-,TRBV7-2,many,TRBJ2-3,TGTGCCAGCAGCTTAGAGAGGTCGAGGGATAGTACGCAGTATTTT,CASSLERSRDSTQYF
-,TRBV24-1,few,TRBJ2-7,TGTGCCACCTCCGCGGGGGCGATGTTGAACGAGCAGTACTTC,CATSAGAMLNEQYF
TRBD1,TRBV5-1,many,TRBJ2-3,TGCGCCAGCTTCCGGGACAGTAGCACAGATACGCAGTATTTT,CASFRDSSTDTQYF
-,TRBV7-2,many,TRBJ2-2,TGTGCCAGCAGCTTAGGGTCGAGGGGTACCGGGGAGCTGTTTTTT,CASSLGSRGTGELFF
-,TRBV3-1,few,TRBJ2-7,TGTGCCAGCAGCTGCCGAGGGGGGGGAGGCGAGCAGTACTTC,CASSCRGGGGEQYF
TRBD1,TRBV2,many,TRBJ2-7,TGTGCCAGCAGGGCCGGGACAGGGGCCTACGAGCAGTACTTC,CASRAGTGAYEQYF